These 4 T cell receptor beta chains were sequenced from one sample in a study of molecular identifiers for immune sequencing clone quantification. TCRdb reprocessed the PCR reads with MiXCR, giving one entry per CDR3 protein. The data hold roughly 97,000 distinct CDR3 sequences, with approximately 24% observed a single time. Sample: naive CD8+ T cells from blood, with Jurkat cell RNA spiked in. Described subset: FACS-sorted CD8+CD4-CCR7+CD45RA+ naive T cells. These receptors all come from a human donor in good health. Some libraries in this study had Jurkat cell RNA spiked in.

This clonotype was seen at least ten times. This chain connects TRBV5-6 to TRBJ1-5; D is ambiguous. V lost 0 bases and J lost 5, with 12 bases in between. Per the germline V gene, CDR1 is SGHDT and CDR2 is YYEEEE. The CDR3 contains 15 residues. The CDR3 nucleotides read TGTGCCAGCAGCTTGGGGCCCCGTGGGGATCAGCCCCAGCATTTT. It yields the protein CASSLGPRGDQPQHF.

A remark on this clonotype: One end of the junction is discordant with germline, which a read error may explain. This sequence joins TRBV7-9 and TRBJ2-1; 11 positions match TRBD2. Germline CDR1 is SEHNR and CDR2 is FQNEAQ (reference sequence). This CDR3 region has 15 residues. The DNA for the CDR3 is TGTGCCAGCAGGGGACTAGCGGATACCTACGATGAGCAGTTCTTC. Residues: CASRGLADTYDEQFF.

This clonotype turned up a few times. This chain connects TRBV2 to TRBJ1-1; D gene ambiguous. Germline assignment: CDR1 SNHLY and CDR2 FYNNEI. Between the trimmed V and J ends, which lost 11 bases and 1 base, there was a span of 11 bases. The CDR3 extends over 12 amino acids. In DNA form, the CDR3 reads TGTGCCCTTACCCCTCCGAACACTGAAGCTTTCTTT. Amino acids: CALTPPNTEAFF.

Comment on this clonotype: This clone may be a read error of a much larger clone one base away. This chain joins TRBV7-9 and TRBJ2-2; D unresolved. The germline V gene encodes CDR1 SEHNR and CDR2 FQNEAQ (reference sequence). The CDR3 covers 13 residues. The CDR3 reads CASSHLNTRELFF. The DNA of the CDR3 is TGTGCCAGCAGTCACCTGAACACCAGGGAGCTGTTTTTT.